This entry concerns a single TCR beta chain. The sample originates from a study of blood T cell repertoires in COVID-19. Study as a whole: PBMCs, B-cell-depleted T cells, or T cells were the source of the cDNA or gDNA that made up the material.

Repertoires were generated with immunoSEQ multiplex PCR, while TCRdb's copy carries only in-frame clones and drops some. The sample lists over 200,000 clones; approximately 90% were seen once. This CDR3 is built from 14 residues. Germline V gives CDR1 MNHEY, CDR2 SVGAGI. V lost 5 bases and J lost 4, with 15 bases in between. Sequencing was carried out using PBMCs or T cells enriched from blood (not recorded which). This TCR derives from a human donor in a cohort exposed to, infected with or recovered from COVID-19 (not recorded which). The donor label of this sample is uncertain. The J gene is TRBJ2-7, the V gene TRBV6-5, with D unresolved. CDR3 sequence: CASSLTRRLYEQYF. The CDR3 nucleotides are TGTGCCAGCAGTCTGACGCGGCGGTTATACGAGCAGTACTTC.